This record concerns one T cell receptor beta chain sequence. Antigen: not known. The CDR3 loop spans 13 amino acids. V gave up 8 bases and J gave up 1 base, with 10 bases separating them. Using quantitative 5'-RACE with molecular barcodes, the authors made TCR beta libraries. TCRdb itself ran the 5' RACE reads through MiXCR, one entry per CDR3 protein. The repertoire holds around 770,000 distinct CDR3 sequences, with 19% as singletons. This record belongs to a study of CD8 T cells in ankylosing spondylitis. Overall study results and limits: About 8 highly homologous variants made up a TCR beta motif, and this motif appeared characteristic of ankylosing spondylitis blood. Disease-linked clones displayed a CD8+ phenotype and appeared relatively rarely in peripheral blood. Disease-associated clones were reportedly significantly overrepresented in matched ankylosing spondylitis synovial fluid.

The chain employs TRBV12-3 or TRBV12-4 and TRBJ2-3, with D uncertain. The receptor comes from a male donor with ankylosing spondylitis. Sample: blood, either unsorted or a sorted T cell fraction (not recorded which). CDR3: CASLDGGTDTQYF. The DNA of the CDR3 is TGTGCCAGCCTTGATGGCGGCACAGATACGCAGTATTTT.